The present T cell receptor beta chain was sequenced within a study of shared clonotypes between healthy human individuals. Comment on this clone: The target antigen is unknown.

Study outcomes and limitations: Richness estimates generally favored naive over memory subsets.

The method was immunoSEQ multiplex PCR; TCRdb's version includes in-frame clones alone and lacks a portion of them. The sample has over 1.4 million clones, over 95% seen once. The receptor comes from a young man in good health. Sequencing input: naive CD4+ T cells sorted from blood. Stated subset: CD45RA+ positively selected.

The chain's CDR3 is CASSPRPLAGGPNDYEQYF. The CDR3 region has the DNA TGTGCCAGCAGTCCCCGGCCACTAGCGGGAGGGCCAAATGACTACGAGCAGTACTTC. The chain links TRBV27 to TRBJ2-7; 13 nucleotides match TRBD2. V was clipped by 5 bases and J by 3 bases; unmatched bases: 16. This CDR3 contains 19 residues. Germline V gene data show CDR1 as MNHEY and CDR2 as SMNVEV (reference sequence).